This T cell receptor beta chain was recovered during a study of T cell repertoires in cytomegalovirus infection. About the study: Indications of both CMV infection and matching HLA type were provided by public TCR beta signatures.

Findings and caveats of the study: The ex vivo response showed dominance by HLA-C-restricted CMV-specific TCR beta clonotypes.

With regard to this clonotype: What it binds is unknown.

Germline CDR1 SGHRS, CDR2 YFSETQ. The CDR3 loop spans 19 amino acids. The trim removed 0 bases at V and 4 bases at J, leaving 19 bases unmatched. MiXCR, applied by TCRdb to the reads, yields one record per CDR3 protein. The sample includes nearly 650,000 distinct CDR3 sequences, more than 20% of them seen just once. Sequencing was performed on CD8+ T cells from PBMCs. The sequence was collected from a human donor in good health (CMV status not recorded). Some clones in this sample may be carry-over from other donors' samples. The chain uses TRBV5-1 and TRBJ2-7; 7 nucleotides match TRBD1. The CDR3 protein is CASSLEFVGQRKGFYEQYF. In DNA form, the CDR3 reads TGCGCCAGCAGCTTGGAGTTTGTGGGACAGCGAAAGGGCTTTTACGAGCAGTACTTC.